Listed below are T cell receptor beta chains from one sample, sequenced in a study of radiotherapy plus CTLA-4 blockade in lung cancer. Sequenced by immunoSEQ multiplex PCR; TCRdb stores in-frame clones only, minus some. The data show tens of thousands of clones, with over 70% seen just once and roughly 4% held by the top ten. The sequencing used peripheral blood, collected from a patient treated with radiotherapy plus ipilimumab. The source of these receptors is a human donor with non-small cell lung cancer who had stable disease on radiotherapy plus ipilimumab. CDR3s leave out the opening cysteine and the closing phenylalanine or tryptophan.

v_gene	j_gene	CDR3aa
TRBV11-3	TRBJ2-5	ASSTRQGQETQY
TRBV11-2	TRBJ2-1	ASSLQGQGTYEQF
TRBV7-8	TRBJ2-7	ASSLEGASGRAYEQY
TRBV4-2	TRBJ2-2	ASSQAGTGEAGELF
TRBV9	TRBJ2-3	ASSPTRGLAGGDTQY
TRBV11-2	TRBJ2-1	ASSLEWDSHNEQF
TRBV18	TRBJ2-7	ASSGLAGGSYEQY
TRBV5-1	TRBJ2-3	ASSLSGTQADTQY
TRBV11-3	TRBJ2-2	ASSLGMTGSGELF
TRBV6-1	TRBJ2-3	ASSGLAGADTQY
TRBV11-3	TRBJ2-3	ASSLGLGSDTQY
TRBV28	TRBJ1-2	ASSLVTEGGYT
TRBV5-1	TRBJ2-2	ASLSAAGNTGELF
TRBV7-9	TRBJ1-1	ASSLGGVNTEAF
TRBV10-2	TRBJ1-1	ASIEGALRNTEAF
TRBV7-2	TRBJ2-1	ASSLRLAERGEIYNEQF
TRBV5-1	TRBJ2-5	ASSFPNRTSQETQY
TRBV6-1	TRBJ2-7	ASNHYEQY
TRBV7-9	TRBJ2-7	AFNYEQY
TRBV7-6	TRBJ1-3	ASSLARSPSRDSGNTIY
TRBV4-3	TRBJ2-7	ASSPGTSSYEQY
TRBV29-1	TRBJ2-5	SGKTGGTETQY
TRBV7-2	TRBJ1-1	ASTPQEGIGTEAF
TRBV11-3	TRBJ2-1	ASSLVSNEQF
TRBV5-1	TRBJ2-3	ASKPSTSGSISDTQY
TRBV4-2	TRBJ1-2	ASSQGQTLPYGYT
TRBV5-6	TRBJ2-1	ASSLRRDSAGDEQF
TRBV11-2	TRBJ2-2	ASSFPSSGSRTGELF
TRBV2	TRBJ1-2	ASSAAGTYGYT
TRBV4-1	TRBJ2-7	ASSHIKGTESLYEQY
TRBV6-9	TRBJ1-3	ASSYSGQNSGNTIY
TRBV6-1	TRBJ2-5	ASIRTNQETQY
TRBV11-1	TRBJ2-7	ASSLNQGYEQY
TRBV2	TRBJ2-5	ASSPLGGTQETQY
TRBV4-3	TRBJ1-5	ASSQDNRNQPQH
TRBV19	TRBJ1-2	ASSPPRSYGYT
TRBV21-1	TRBJ2-7	ASSKHQLRRISYEQY
TRBV7-8	TRBJ2-2	ASSLVGRPNTGELF
TRBV19	TRBJ2-3	ASSREGGPSTQY
TRBV5-1	TRBJ2-2	ASSVGDTGELF
TRBV9	TRBJ2-3	ASSVAASGMTDTQY
TRBV7-9	TRBJ2-5	ASSEQAGKETQY
TRBV4-2	TRBJ2-7	ASSQGLAESHEQY
TRBV28	TRBJ2-5	ASSPPGETQY
TRBV2	TRBJ1-2	ASSPPVGIYGYT
TRBV27	TRBJ1-3	ASSLTDSGNTIY
TRBV2	TRBJ2-3	ASREIGRSSDTQY
TRBV5-1	TRBJ2-7	ASSLAGGRTYEQY
TRBV6-5	TRBJ2-7	ASSYSNTGFYEQY
TRBV14	TRBJ2-3	ASSQADTQY
TRBV10-3	TRBJ2-5	AIRGDRGVRETQY
TRBV7-3	TRBJ2-1	ASSLQSGSAINEQF
TRBV10-3	TRBJ2-4	AISAASGTKNIQY
TRBV14	TRBJ2-1	ASSQERGSLDNEQF
TRBV11-3	TRBJ2-7	ASSFSGTEQY
TRBV7-3	TRBJ2-1	ASSLAGRTYNEQF
TRBV18	TRBJ2-7	ASSPGQKNYEQY